These 24 T cell receptor beta chains share one sample of origin, sequenced in a study of a mutant IDH1 vaccine in newly diagnosed glioma. These receptors have no known antigen. Generated by immunoSEQ multiplex PCR, the TCRdb table keeps only in-frame clones and is missing some. The top ten clones hold 5% to 7% of a sample with some 120,000 clones, about four fifths of them seen once. As to time point: week 11, during vaccination. Doses consisted of 300 ug of mutant IDH1 20-mer peptide each, paired with topical imiquimod. Sequenced material: PBMCs, taken from a glioma patient whose treatment included an IDH1 peptide vaccine. Receptor source: a man aged 35 to 55 with glioma.

The chain links TRBV20-1 to TRBJ1-2; D remains unclear. The CDR3 sequence is 11 residues long. Between the trimmed V and J ends, which lost 5 bases and 3 bases, there was a span of 7 bases. CDR1 is DFQATT, CDR2 SNEGSKA, per germline (reference sequence). The CDR3 loop reads CSAPRDYGYTF. CDR3 in DNA: TGCAGTGCTCCCCGAGACTATGGCTACACCTTC.

This clone was detected only a few times. The V call is TRBV5-1, the J call TRBJ1-5, with 7 bases identical to TRBD1. Trimming at V came to 2 bases and at J to 6 bases, leaving 5 bases not matched to a gene. This CDR3 spans 14 amino acids. Germline CDR1 and CDR2: SGHRS and YFSETQ. CDR3: CASSLKGGVQPQHF. The CDR3 nucleotides are TGCGCCAGCAGCTTAAAAGGGGGCGTTCAGCCCCAGCATTTT.

V gene TRBV19 combines with J gene TRBJ2-7; D may be TRBD1 or TRBD2 (5 bases each). CDR3 length equals 13 residues. The germline gives CDR1 LNHDA, CDR2 SQIVND (reference sequence). V lost 3 bases and J 2 bases, leaving 8 bases between the germline ends. The CDR3 reads CASSMWGPYEQYF. Here the CDR3 DNA reads TGTGCCAGTAGTATGTGGGGACCCTACGAGCAGTACTTC.

This chain joins TRBV7-8 and TRBJ1-5; D is possibly TRBD1 (6 bases). Germline CDR1 SGHVS, CDR2 FQNEAQ. The CDR3 has 15 amino acids. V was shortened by 0 bases and J by 6 bases, with 12 bases between the two germline ends. DNA of the CDR3: TGTGCCAGCAGCTTAGCTACAGGGTTTAGTCAGCCCCAGCATTTT. The encoded protein is CASSLATGFSQPQHF. The whole variable domain, filled in from reference TRBV7-8 and TRBJ1-5, reads GAGVSQSPRYKVAKRGQDVALRCDPISGHVSLFWYQQALGQGPEFLTYFQNEAQLDKSGLPSDRFFAERPEGSVSTLKIQRTQQEDSAVYLCASSLATGFSQPQHFGDGTRLSIL.

This clone came up a few times. The chain is built from TRBV2 and TRBJ2-2, with D maybe TRBD1 (5 bases). Trimming left V 5 bases short and J 7 bases short, with 14 bases between. The germline gives CDR1 SNHLY, CDR2 FYNNEI. This CDR3 has 14 amino acids. Written as DNA, the CDR3 is TGTGCCAGCAGTTCGCGCCCGACAGTCGGGGAGCTGTTTTTT. It specifies CASSSRPTVGELFF.

This chain joins TRBV28 and TRBJ2-1; tentative D call: TRBD2 (5 bases). V was trimmed by 3 bases and J by 7 bases, leaving 13 bases between them. Germline-derived CDR1 and CDR2 are MDHEN and SYDVKM. This CDR3 region has 14 residues. CDR3 residues: CASSFQDGKNEQFF. In nucleotides, the CDR3 is TGTGCCAGCAGTTTTCAGGACGGGAAGAATGAGCAGTTCTTC.

This chain uses TRBV30 with TRBJ2-3; D is unresolved. Germline CDR1 and CDR2: GTSNPN and SVGIG (reference sequence). V was trimmed by 3 bases and J by 5 bases, leaving 3 bases between them. The CDR3 totals 10 residues. DNA of the CDR3: TGTGCCTGGAGAGGAGATACGCAGTATTTT. This encodes CAWRGDTQYF.

The chain has TRBV7-9 and TRBJ1-6, with a possible D match to TRBD1 (6 bases). The CDR3 is 15 amino acids. Per the germline V gene, CDR1 is SEHNR and CDR2 is FQNEAQ (reference sequence). Deletions cut 5 bases from V and 8 bases from J, with 16 bases between. The CDR3 loop reads CASSPSRGADSPLHF. The CDR3 DNA reads as TGTGCCAGCAGCCCCAGTCGGGGGGCGGATTCACCCCTCCACTTT.

This clone was seen a single time. V usage is TRBV9 and J usage is TRBJ2-3, with 8 bases matching TRBD2. The germline V gene has CDR1 SGDLS and CDR2 YYNGEE. With 0 bases clipped from V and 7 bases from J, the junction kept 13 bases outside the gene matches. The CDR3 consists of 17 residues. The CDR3 coding sequence is TGTGCCAGCAGCGTAGTGTCGACGCGGAGCGGGAGAAATACGCAGTATTTT. It translates to CASSVVSTRSGRNTQYF.

This sequence joins TRBV7-9 and TRBJ1-6; 9 bases match TRBD1. The CDR3 consists of 16 residues. The J segment lost 7 bases and the V segment lost 4 bases, leaving 8 bases of the junction unmatched. Germline CDR1 is SEHNR and CDR2 is FQNEAQ (reference sequence). The CDR3 region is CASSSGTGTGNSPLHF. The CDR3 coding sequence is TGTGCCAGCAGCTCAGGGACCGGGACAGGGAATTCACCCCTCCACTTT. Combining the CDR3 with reference TRBV7-9 and TRBJ1-6 gives the whole variable domain DTGVSQNPRHKITKRGQNVTFRCDPISEHNRLYWYRQTLGQGPEFLTYFQNEAQLEKSRLLSDRFSAERPKGSFSTLEIQRTEQGDSAMYLCASSSGTGTGNSPLHFGNGTRLTVT.

The chain is built from TRBV10-3 and TRBJ2-7; TRBD1 agrees at 7 bases. V shed 4 bases, J shed 3 bases, and the junction held 9 bases outside the gene matches. Germline lookup yields CDR1 ENHRY and CDR2 SYGVKD. CDR3 length equals 15 residues. The CDR3 reads CAISGTTGQHYEQYF. For the CDR3, the DNA is TGTGCCATCAGTGGAACTACGGGACAGCACTACGAGCAGTACTTC.

This clone appeared a few times. The chain employs TRBV14 and TRBJ1-1; D not certain. V gave up 2 bases and J gave up 1 base, with 5 bases separating them. From germline, CDR1 is SGHDN and CDR2 FVKESK. The CDR3 is made up of 13 amino acids. This CDR3 is CASSQLSNTEAFF. The CDR3 coding sequence is TGTGCCAGCAGCCAACTGTCGAACACTGAAGCTTTCTTT. The full variable domain, its missing parts supplied by reference TRBV14 and TRBJ1-1, is EAGVTQFPSHSVIEKGQTVTLRCDPISGHDNLYWYRRVMGKEIKFLLHFVKESKQDESGMPNNRFLAERTGGTYSTLKVQPAELEDSGVYFCASSQLSNTEAFFGQGTRLTVV.

The chain joins TRBV11-2 to TRBJ1-2, with a tentative D call TRBD1 (5 bases). V was trimmed by 1 base and J by 8 bases, leaving 14 bases between them. This CDR3 has 14 amino acids. Germline V gene lookup returns CDR1 SGHAT and CDR2 FQNNGV. The chain's CDR3 is CASSLGPGTEGYTF. Written as DNA, the CDR3 is TGTGCCAGCAGCTTAGGCCCAGGGACGGAAGGCTACACCTTC. The whole variable domain, remainder taken from reference TRBV11-2 and TRBJ1-2, is EAGVAQSPRYKIIEKRQSVAFWCNPISGHATLYWYQQILGQGPKLLIQFQNNGVVDDSQLPKDRFSAERLKGVDSTLKIQPAKLEDSAVYLCASSLGPGTEGYTFGSGTRLTVV.

This clone was seen more than once but under ten times. The chain couples TRBV5-1 to TRBJ1-2, with no clear D. Germline lookup yields CDR1 SGHRS and CDR2 YFSETQ. The CDR3 is 14 residues long. Trimming pared 4 bases from V and 6 bases from J, leaving 16 bases between. CDR3: CASSRTASSDGYTF. The CDR3 nucleotides are TGCGCCAGCAGCAGGACTGCGTCCTCCGATGGCTACACCTTC. Based on the CDR3 plus reference TRBV5-1 and TRBJ1-2, the full variable domain is KAGVTQTPRYLIKTRGQQVTLSCSPISGHRSVSWYQQTPGQGLQFLFEYFSETQRNKGNFPGRFSGRQFSNSRSEMNVSTLELGDSALYLCASSRTASSDGYTFGSGTRLTVV.

As to this clone: Other DNA sequences in the same sample also yield this CDR3. J is TRBJ2-7 and V is TRBV7-9; D possibly corresponds to TRBD1 (6 bases). The ends were cut back, 0 bases at V and 3 bases at J, with 6 bases in the middle. Germline loops: CDR1 SEHNR, CDR2 FQNEAQ (reference sequence). The CDR3 runs to 13 residues. The CDR3 nucleotides read TGTGCCAGCAGCTTAGCAGGGGGCTACGAGCAGTACTTC. Its translation is CASSLAGGYEQYF.

The chain combines TRBV7-9 with TRBJ1-2, with no clear D. The CDR3 loop spans 11 amino acids. Germline loops: CDR1 SEHNR, CDR2 FQNEAQ (reference sequence). The V end was cut by 3 bases, the J end by 6 bases, with 5 bases between. This chain's CDR3 is CASSFSDGYTF. The DNA of the CDR3 is TGTGCCAGCAGCTTTTCCGATGGCTACACCTTC.

The V call is TRBV6-6, the J call TRBJ1-1, with 9 nucleotides matching TRBD1. CDR3 length: 13 residues. Per the germline V gene, CDR1 is MNHNY and CDR2 is SVGAGI (reference sequence). Germline trimming cut 5 bases from V and 11 bases from J; bases unmatched to any gene: 9. CDR3 bases: TGTGCCAGCAGTCCGGGACAGGGTCTGGCCGCTTTCTTT. Translated: CASSPGQGLAAFF.

The rearrangement uses TRBV14 and TRBJ1-2, with D unclear. There are 11 residues in the CDR3. With 4 bases removed from V and 8 bases from J, the gap between germline ends came to 8 bases. Germline V CDR1 and CDR2: SGHDN, FVKESK. CDR3 DNA: TGTGCCAGCAGCCGACTGGGAGGCTACACCTTC. It is translated as CASSRLGGYTF.

The chain combines TRBV27 with TRBJ1-6, with D perhaps matching TRBD1 (5 bases). Germline V gives CDR1 MNHEY, CDR2 SMNVEV (reference sequence). The CDR3 totals 14 residues. V gave up 8 bases and J gave up 8 bases, with 16 bases separating them. CDR3 loop: CASRTGPTDSPLHF. In nucleotides, the CDR3 is TGTGCCAGCCGAACGGGACCTACAGATTCACCCCTCCACTTT.

The genes are TRBV4-3 and TRBJ2-3; TRBD2 agrees at 14 bases. The CDR3 is made up of 17 amino acids. CDR1 is LGHNA and CDR2 is YSLEER in the germline V gene. With 0 bases clipped from V and 6 bases from J, the junction kept 5 bases outside the gene matches. The CDR3 nucleotides read TGCGCCAGCAGCCAAGACCCCGGGACTAGCGGGAGTGATACGCAGTATTTT. It is translated as CASSQDPGTSGSDTQYF.

CDR3 amino acids: CTSSQSLEWETNYGYTF. CDR3 nucleotides: TGCACCAGCAGCCAATCCCTCGAGTGGGAGACTAACTATGGCTACACCTTC. V is TRBV1 and J is TRBJ1-2. TRBV1 is marked as a pseudogene. CDR3 size: 17 residues.

The chain couples TRBV5-4 to TRBJ2-3; 12 bases are shared with TRBD2. CDR3 length: 19 amino acids. J lost 5 bases, V lost 4 bases, and 17 bases had no gene match. Germline V gives CDR1 SGHNT, CDR2 YYREEE (reference sequence). The CDR3: CASSIGTALAGGHLDTQYF. The CDR3 nucleotides are TGTGCCAGCAGCATCGGGACAGCTCTAGCGGGGGGGCATCTAGATACGCAGTATTTT.

This clone was seen once. The gene calls are TRBV19 and TRBJ1-1, with D uncertain. The CDR3 sequence is 12 residues long. CDR1 LNHDA and CDR2 SQIVND come from the germline V gene (reference sequence). Trimming stripped 0 bases from V and 7 bases from J, with 6 bases between. The DNA of the CDR3 is TGTGCCAGTAGTATAGAACGCCATGAAGCTTTCTTT. Residues: CASSIERHEAFF.

The chain recombines TRBV5-1 with TRBJ2-1, with TRBD1 matching over 9 bases. V lost 3 bases and J lost 6; bases outside the gene matches: 7. Per germline, CDR1 SGHRS and CDR2 YFSETQ. This CDR3 region has 15 residues. Here the CDR3 reads CASSSGTGWSNEQFF. Written as DNA, the CDR3 is TGCGCCAGCAGCTCCGGGACAGGGTGGAGCAATGAGCAGTTCTTC.